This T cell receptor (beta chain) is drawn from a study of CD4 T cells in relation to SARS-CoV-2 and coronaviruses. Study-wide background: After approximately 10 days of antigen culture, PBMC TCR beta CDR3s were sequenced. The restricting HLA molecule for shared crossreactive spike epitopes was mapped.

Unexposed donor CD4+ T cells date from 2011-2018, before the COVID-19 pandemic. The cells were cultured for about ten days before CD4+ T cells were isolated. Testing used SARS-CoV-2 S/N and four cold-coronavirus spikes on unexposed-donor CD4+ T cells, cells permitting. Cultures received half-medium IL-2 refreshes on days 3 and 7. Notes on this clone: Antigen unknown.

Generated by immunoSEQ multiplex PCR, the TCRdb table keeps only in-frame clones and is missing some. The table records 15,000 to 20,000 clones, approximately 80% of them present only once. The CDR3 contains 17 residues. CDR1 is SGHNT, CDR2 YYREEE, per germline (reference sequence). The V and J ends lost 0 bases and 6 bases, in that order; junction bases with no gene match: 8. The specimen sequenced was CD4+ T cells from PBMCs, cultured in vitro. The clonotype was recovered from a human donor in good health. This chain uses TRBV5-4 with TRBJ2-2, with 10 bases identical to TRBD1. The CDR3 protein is CASSLGATGGWAGELFF. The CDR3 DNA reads TGTGCCAGCAGCTTGGGTGCGACAGGGGGCTGGGCCGGGGAGCTGTTTTTT.